These 27 T cell receptor beta chains originate from one sample sequenced in a study of T cell clonotyping in hematopoietic cell transplantation. The time point denotes: recipient sample about 28 days before transplant, after cytoreduction. The method was immunoSEQ multiplex PCR; TCRdb's version includes in-frame clones alone and lacks a portion of them. The sample includes around 21,000 clones, 90% of them seen just once. Specimen: peripheral blood mononuclear cells, collected before stem cell transplant. These TCRs come from a man aged 18 to 29 with biphenotypic leukemia. Some clones in this sample may be carry-over from other donors' samples.

This clone was observed a handful of times. The rearrangement links TRBV6-5 to TRBJ2-7; D could derive from TRBD1 or TRBD2 (5 bases each). The germline V gene has CDR1 MNHEY and CDR2 SVGAGI. Deletions cut 7 bases from V and 6 bases from J, with 16 bases between. The CDR3 totals 13 residues. CDR3 sequence reads: CASTSGTGSEQYF. The CDR3 nucleotides are TGTGCCAGCACCTCCGGGACCGGGTCCGAGCAGTACTTC.

The rearrangement links TRBV30 to TRBJ2-7; D gene ambiguous. CDR1 and CDR2 from the germline V gene are GTSNPN and SVGIG (reference sequence). The CDR3 consists of 12 residues. The V and J ends lost 0 bases and 7 bases respectively, with 10 bases between them. Here the CDR3 reads CAWSVLSREQYF. The CDR3, as DNA: TGTGCCTGGAGTGTACTATCTCGGGAGCAGTACTTC.

To note about this clone: One junction end disagrees with the germline gene, perhaps due to a read error. The rearrangement joins TRBV25-1 to TRBJ2-1; 10 nucleotides align to TRBD2. The CDR3 runs to 14 residues. Germline-derived CDR1 and CDR2 are MGHDK and SYGVNS. Here the CDR3 reads CASIEWASGRDRVF. For the CDR3, the DNA is TGTGCCAGCATTGAGTGGGCTAGCGGGAGAGATAGGGTCTTC.

The chain joins TRBV6-6 to TRBJ2-7; no definite D call. The CDR3 totals 13 residues. From germline, CDR1 is MNHNY and CDR2 SVGAGI (reference sequence). V lost 0 bases and J lost 2, with 5 bases in between. Here the CDR3 DNA reads TGTGCCAGCAGTTACTCTGCCCCCTACGAGCAGTACTTC. Protein: CASSYSAPYEQYF.

This rearrangement joins TRBV4-1 to TRBJ2-1; TRBD2 agrees at 14 bases. Germline V gene lookup returns CDR1 MGHRA and CDR2 YSYEKL. There are 17 residues in the CDR3. The V segment lost 4 bases and the J segment 7 bases; nucleotides outside the gene matches: 9. The DNA for the CDR3 is TGCGCCAGCAGCCTATCCGGGACTAGCGGGAGTACTAATGAGCAGTTCTTC. As protein: CASSLSGTSGSTNEQFF.

The chain combines TRBV30 with TRBJ1-1; D uncertain. The V and J ends lost 4 bases and 1 base respectively, with 10 bases between them. The CDR3 extends over 13 amino acids. Germline CDR1 and CDR2: GTSNPN and SVGIG (reference sequence). DNA for the CDR3: TGTGCCTGGACAGCGCGGGCGAACACTGAAGCTTTCTTT. Residues: CAWTARANTEAFF.

This chain connects TRBV2 to TRBJ2-2; possibly TRBD1 for D (5 bases). The V end was cut by 6 bases, the J end by 4 bases, with 12 bases between. Germline values: CDR1 SNHLY, CDR2 FYNNEI. This CDR3 comprises 14 residues. The CDR3 loop is CASSGPGRTGELFF. The CDR3 DNA follows: TGTGCCAGCAGCGGACCAGGGCGCACCGGGGAGCTGTTTTTT. Combining the CDR3 with reference TRBV2 and TRBJ2-2 gives the whole variable domain EPEVTQTPSHQVTQMGQEVILRCVPISNHLYFYWYRQILGQKVEFLVSFYNNEISEKSEIFDDQFSVERPDGSNFTLKIRSTKLEDSAMYFCASSGPGRTGELFFGEGSRLTVL.

The J gene is TRBJ2-1, the V gene TRBV19; D is undetermined. The CDR3 covers 12 residues. V lost 10 bases to trimming and J lost 4 bases, with 11 bases between them. Germline V gene data show CDR1 as LNHDA and CDR2 as SQIVND (reference sequence). The CDR3 here is CATRQTYNEQFF. CDR3 nucleotides: TGTGCCACGCGCCAGACATACAATGAGCAGTTCTTC.

This sequence joins TRBV5-1 and TRBJ2-7, with 8 bases that match TRBD1. The junction had 11 bases not matched to a gene; V was cut back by 4 bases and J by 5 bases. CDR3 length equals 15 residues. The germline gives CDR1 SGHRS, CDR2 YFSETQ. CDR3 DNA sequence: TGCGCCAGCAGCATGTACCGACAGGGGATCGACGAGCAGTACTTC. Its protein product is CASSMYRQGIDEQYF.

The chain employs TRBV19 and TRBJ1-1, with 10 bases matching TRBD1. The CDR3 is 16 residues long. The trim removed 4 bases at V and 4 bases at J, leaving 9 bases unmatched. CDR1 is LNHDA, CDR2 SQIVND, per germline (reference sequence). CDR3 loop: CASSKGPGQGITEAFF. CDR3 sequence (DNA): TGTGCCAGTAGTAAGGGGCCGGGACAGGGGATCACTGAAGCTTTCTTT.

The J gene is TRBJ2-1, the V gene TRBV11-2; D call uncertain. Germline CDR1 SGHAT, CDR2 FQNNGV. Trimming removed 1 base at V and 0 bases at J, with 7 bases between. This CDR3 has 15 residues. The CDR3 DNA is TGTGCCAGCAGCTTAGCGGTCTTCTCCTACAATGAGCAGTTCTTC. It is translated as CASSLAVFSYNEQFF. The variable domain in full, completed from reference TRBV11-2 and TRBJ2-1, reads EAGVAQSPRYKIIEKRQSVAFWCNPISGHATLYWYQQILGQGPKLLIQFQNNGVVDDSQLPKDRFSAERLKGVDSTLKIQPAKLEDSAVYLCASSLAVFSYNEQFFGPGTRLTVL.

This clone was detected only once. The CDR3 is CASSETSGGAETQYF. CDR3 DNA sequence: TGTGCCAGCAGTGAAACTAGCGGGGGGGCAGAGACCCAGTACTTC. V usage is TRBV6-1 and J usage is TRBJ2-5; 13 nucleotides agree with TRBD2. The CDR3 spans 15 residues. V dropped 2 bases and J dropped 4; count of bases not matched to a gene: 1. Germline assignment: CDR1 MNHNS and CDR2 SASEGT.

The rearrangement joins TRBV4-1 to TRBJ1-2, with D hard to call. V lost 4 bases to trimming and J lost 13 bases, with 19 bases between them. The CDR3 runs 13 residues. The germline V gene has CDR1 MGHRA and CDR2 YSYEKL. The CDR3 nucleotides read TGCGCCAGCAGCCCTTTGGGTCTGACCCGTGCCACCTTC. Translation gives CASSPLGLTRATF.

The V call is TRBV11-2, the J call TRBJ2-6; D call uncertain. Trimming pared 2 bases from V and 0 bases from J, leaving 5 bases between. The CDR3 extends over 15 amino acids. The germline gives CDR1 SGHAT, CDR2 FQNNGV. CDR3 nucleotide sequence: TGTGCCAGCAGCTTATTTGGCTCTGGGGCCAACGTCCTGACTTTC. Translating it yields CASSLFGSGANVLTF.

This sequence joins TRBV4-1 and TRBJ2-6; D might be TRBD1 (5 bases). Germline V lookup: CDR1 MGHRA, CDR2 YSYEKL. The CDR3 covers 15 residues. The germline V and J ends were trimmed by 0 bases and 3 bases, with 6 bases remaining between them. The CDR3 nucleotides are TGCGCCAGCAGCCAAGATCAGGGTGGGGCCAACGTCCTGACTTTC. It specifies CASSQDQGGANVLTF.

The V gene is TRBV9, the J gene TRBJ1-4; weak D call: TRBD1 (5 bases). The germline V gene has CDR1 SGDLS and CDR2 YYNGEE. This CDR3 comprises 15 residues. V was clipped by 4 bases and J by 3 bases, with 13 bases between them. The DNA for the CDR3 is TGTGCCAGCAGCCGATCGGGGGTTCCTAATGAAAAACTGTTTTTT. Amino acids: CASSRSGVPNEKLFF.

This rearrangement joins TRBV5-1 to TRBJ1-1; 10 nucleotides agree with TRBD1. CDR1 is SGHRS, CDR2 YFSETQ, per germline. J gave up 2 bases and V 3 bases, and 4 bases lay outside the gene matches. The CDR3 runs 15 residues. CDR3: CASSSGTGVNTEAFF. The DNA for the CDR3 is TGCGCCAGCAGCTCAGGGACAGGGGTTAACACTGAAGCTTTCTTT.

The V and J genes are TRBV30 and TRBJ1-1; D remains unclear. CDR1 and CDR2 from the germline V gene are GTSNPN and SVGIG (reference sequence). CDR3 size: 11 residues. V was clipped by 3 bases and J by 4 bases, with 6 bases between them. DNA for the CDR3: TGTGCCTGGAGCCCGACCACTGAAGCTTTCTTT. This sequence encodes CAWSPTTEAFF.

V and J are TRBV11-2 and TRBJ2-1; 9 nucleotides line up with TRBD2. Germline V gene sequence: CDR1 SGHAT, CDR2 FQNNGV. The V and J ends lost 0 bases and 8 bases, in that order; junction bases with no gene match: 8. CDR3 size: 16 residues. The CDR3 sequence is CASSLESSGIWDEQFF. CDR3 bases: TGTGCCAGCAGCTTAGAATCTAGCGGGATCTGGGATGAGCAGTTCTTC.

The chain carries TRBV4-2 and TRBJ2-7; D is possibly TRBD1 or TRBD2 (5 bases each). This CDR3 has 14 residues. The V and J ends lost 4 bases and 1 base respectively, with 11 bases between them. Germline CDR1 LGHNA, CDR2 YNFKEQ. CDR3 in DNA: TGTGCCAGCAGCCCGCTGGGGGTGTCCTACGAGCAGTACTTC. Translated: CASSPLGVSYEQYF.

The V gene is TRBV29-1, the J gene TRBJ1-1; 7 bases are a match to TRBD1. CDR3 size: 13 residues. Per germline, CDR1 SQVTM and CDR2 ANQGSEA. V gave up 6 bases and J gave up 5 bases; unmatched junction bases: 9. The CDR3 region is CSVLEGAKTEAFF. The CDR3 nucleotides are TGCAGCGTCTTAGAGGGGGCGAAAACTGAAGCTTTCTTT.

V usage is TRBV4-3 and J usage is TRBJ1-4; 12 nucleotides agree with TRBD1. The V and J ends lost 6 bases and 8 bases, in that order; junction bases with no gene match: 4. The CDR3 is 14 residues long. Looked up from germline, CDR1 is LGHNA and CDR2 is YSLEER. The CDR3 nucleotides are TGCGCCAGCAGTACGGGACAGGGGGCGGAAAAACTGTTTTTT. Its protein is CASSTGQGAEKLFF.

The chain recombines TRBV25-1 with TRBJ2-3; D is uncertain. Per germline, CDR1 MGHDK and CDR2 SYGVNS. V shed 7 bases and J shed 1 base, with 12 bases lying between them. This CDR3 is 14 amino acids long. The CDR3 loop reads CASTPMWGTDTQYF. The CDR3 DNA sequence: TGTGCCAGCACCCCAATGTGGGGCACAGATACGCAGTATTTT.

The chain links TRBV5-4 to TRBJ2-5; 9 bases map to TRBD1. CDR3 length equals 16 residues. The V and J ends lost 4 bases and 2 bases, in that order; junction bases with no gene match: 9. Germline CDR1 reads SGHNT; CDR2 reads YYREEE (reference sequence). CDR3 sequence (DNA): TGTGCCAGCAGCGGCAGGGGACAGGGCTTACAAGAGACCCAGTACTTC. Its translation is CASSGRGQGLQETQYF.

The genes are TRBV10-3 and TRBJ2-3; 9 nucleotides agree with TRBD2. The CDR3 consists of 18 residues. The germline gives CDR1 ENHRY, CDR2 SYGVKD. The V gene end was trimmed by 2 bases and the J gene end by 0 bases; junction bases not matched to a gene: 9. The CDR3 sequence is CAISERLAGPSSTDTQYF. In DNA, the CDR3 is TGTGCCATCAGTGAGCGCCTAGCGGGGCCCTCTAGCACAGATACGCAGTATTTT.

The rearrangement joins TRBV9 to TRBJ1-6; no clear D gene. Trimming removed 3 bases at V and 9 bases at J, with 10 bases between. Germline V gene data show CDR1 as SGDLS and CDR2 as YYNGEE. This CDR3 is 13 amino acids long. CDR3 region: CASSDLSGSPLHF. In nucleotides, the CDR3 is TGTGCCAGCAGCGACCTTAGTGGTTCACCCCTCCACTTT.

V is TRBV29-1 and J is TRBJ2-3, with TRBD1 as a possible D gene (5 bases). The CDR3 contains 15 residues. Germline lookup yields CDR1 SQVTM and CDR2 ANQGSEA. The V end was cut by 3 bases, the J end by 3 bases, with 16 bases between. The CDR3 loop is CSVEGPVMGTDTQYF. The DNA of the CDR3 is TGCAGCGTTGAGGGGCCTGTAATGGGAACAGATACGCAGTATTTT.